The sample holds one count of the clone carrying this TCR beta chain. Antigen: not known. In germline, CDR1 is SGHTA, CDR2 FQGNSA. V was clipped by 5 bases and J by 3 bases, with 14 bases between them. CDR3 length: 15 residues. Sequencing was performed with immunoSEQ multiplex PCR; in TCRdb, only in-frame clones are kept and a portion is missing. The sample contains some 250,000 clones, roughly four fifths of which appear only once. The data were obtained in a study of Tregs in tolerant kidney transplant recipients. Study results and limitations: Few patients were studied, so findings need validation in larger groups. Activated donor B cell expansion appeared to reveal the most relevant donor-specific TCRbeta repertoire. Biological reproducibility was not directly addressed, but technical replication error appeared minimal.

Thawed PBMCs were FACS-sorted into unstimulated CD4+CD25+CD127- regulatory T cells, CD4+CD25- non-regulatory cells, CD4 and CD8 cells. Source material: CD4+ T cells from blood. The receptor comes from a human donor in good health. The rearrangement links TRBV7-2 to TRBJ1-5, with D possibly matching TRBD1 (5 bases). The CDR3 DNA sequence: TGTGCCAGCAGCACCCGTAGGGGCAACAATCAGCCCCAGCATTTT. Translation: CASSTRRGNNQPQHF.